This TCR beta chain emerged from a study of cytomegalovirus exposure and HLA in healthy donors. The V and J ends lost 8 bases and 0 bases respectively, with 22 bases between them. CDR1 and CDR2 (germline): SQVTM, ANQGSEA. The CDR3 contains 16 residues. Study results and limitations: Most TCRs appeared rarely, but some public TCRs recurred in many donors. Relative to the 666-donor mean, N-insertions were reportedly fewer in an Asian-associated ancestry cluster in a later analysis.

PCR was performed using 60 Vbeta and 13 Jbeta primers. This table comes from immunoSEQ multiplex PCR, and its TCRdb copy is limited to in-frame clones, with some not included. The sample lists some 110,000 clones; 70% were seen once. In the case of this clone: Its antigen is as yet unknown.

Each donor's status was that of a healthy bone marrow donor. The TCR comes from a man aged 30-40 years in good health and CMV-seropositive. The material sequenced was PBMCs. V and J are TRBV29-1 and TRBJ1-1; D is uncertain. This CDR3 reads CSFREDSDILNTEAFF. The CDR3 region has the DNA TGCAGCTTCCGTGAGGACTCAGATATATTGAACACTGAAGCTTTCTTT.